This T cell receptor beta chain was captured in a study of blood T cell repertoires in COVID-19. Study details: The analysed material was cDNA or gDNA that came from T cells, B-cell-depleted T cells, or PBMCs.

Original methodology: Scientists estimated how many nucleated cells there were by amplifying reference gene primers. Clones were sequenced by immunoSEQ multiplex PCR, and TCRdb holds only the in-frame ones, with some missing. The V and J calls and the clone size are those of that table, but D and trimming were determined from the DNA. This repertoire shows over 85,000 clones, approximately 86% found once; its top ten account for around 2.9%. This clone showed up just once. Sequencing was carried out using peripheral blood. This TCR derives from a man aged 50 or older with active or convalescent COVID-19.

CDR3 nucleotides: TGTGCCAGCAGTCCGGGACAGGGGTTCGCTCAGCCCCAGCATTTT. As protein: CASSPGQGFAQPQHF. The chain is built from TRBV25-1 and TRBJ1-5; TRBD1 matches at 10 bases. Looked up from germline, CDR1 is MGHDK and CDR2 is SYGVNS. V shed 5 bases and J 6 bases; nucleotides not matched to a gene: 7. The CDR3 sequence is 15 residues long.